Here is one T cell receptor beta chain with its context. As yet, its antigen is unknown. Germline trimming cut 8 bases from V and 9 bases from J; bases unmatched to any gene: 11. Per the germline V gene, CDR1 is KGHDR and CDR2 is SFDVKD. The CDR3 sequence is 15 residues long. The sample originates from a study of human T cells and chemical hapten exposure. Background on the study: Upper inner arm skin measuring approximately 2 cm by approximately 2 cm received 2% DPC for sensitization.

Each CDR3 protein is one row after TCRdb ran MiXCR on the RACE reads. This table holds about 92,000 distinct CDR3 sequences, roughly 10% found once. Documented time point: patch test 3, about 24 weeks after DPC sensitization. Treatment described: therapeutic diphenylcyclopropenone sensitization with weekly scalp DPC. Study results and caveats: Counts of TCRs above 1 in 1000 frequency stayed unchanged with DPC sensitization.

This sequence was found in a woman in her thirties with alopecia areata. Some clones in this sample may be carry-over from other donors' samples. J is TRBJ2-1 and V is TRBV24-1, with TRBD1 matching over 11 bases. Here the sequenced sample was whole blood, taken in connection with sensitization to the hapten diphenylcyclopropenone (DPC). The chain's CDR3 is CATTGTGGLDSEQFF. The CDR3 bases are TGTGCCACCACCGGGACAGGGGGATTAGATAGTGAGCAGTTCTTC.